The 16 T cell receptor beta chains below were found in one sample sequenced in a study of blood T cell repertoires in COVID-19. The table came from immunoSEQ multiplex PCR; TCRdb's copy has only in-frame clones and leaves some out. Altogether about 400,000 clones are present, more than 75% being singletons, with the ten largest covering over 2.5%. The sequenced material came from peripheral blood. The receptors stem from a human donor in a cohort sampled during active COVID-19.

V gene TRBV19 combines with J gene TRBJ1-1, with 7 bases fitting TRBD1. Germline CDR1 LNHDA, CDR2 SQIVND (reference sequence). The V gene end was trimmed by 6 bases and the J gene end by 1 base; junction bases not matched to a gene: 2. The CDR3 loop spans 13 amino acids. Here the CDR3 DNA reads TGTGCCAGTAGCCGGGACAGGAACACTGAAGCTTTCTTT. This encodes CASSRDRNTEAFF.

V and J are TRBV4-2 and TRBJ2-7; 7 nucleotides line up with TRBD2. Germline CDR1 is LGHNA and CDR2 is YNFKEQ. CDR3 length: 15 amino acids. J gave up 6 bases and V 0 bases, and 8 bases lay outside the gene matches. The CDR3 is CASSQEGEGSAEQYF. The CDR3, as DNA: TGTGCCAGCAGCCAAGAAGGGGAGGGTAGCGCCGAGCAGTACTTC.

The chain is built from TRBV5-4 and TRBJ1-2; 9 nucleotides align to TRBD1. Germline lookup yields CDR1 SGHNT and CDR2 YYREEE (reference sequence). J gave up 5 bases and V 4 bases, and 6 bases lay outside the gene matches. CDR3 length: 14 residues. The CDR3 DNA sequence: TGTGCCAGCAGCGCAGGGGACAGGGTGTATGGCTACACCTTC. Translating it yields CASSAGDRVYGYTF.

As concerns this clone: A junction boundary mismatches the germline segment, possibly from a read error. The chain couples TRBV12-3 or TRBV12-4 to TRBJ1-5; weak D call: TRBD1 (5 bases). The CDR3 covers 12 residues. CDR3 DNA: TGTGCCAGCAGTCCGTCGGGGGAGGGAAGGAATTTT. Protein: CASSPSGEGRNF.

V and J are TRBV11-2 and TRBJ1-2; tentative D call: TRBD1 (5 bases). The germline gives CDR1 SGHAT, CDR2 FQNNGV. The CDR3 has 13 amino acids. Trimming took 3 bases from V and 1 from J, leaving 6 bases between them. The CDR3 region is CASSLGGNYGYTF. CDR3 DNA: TGTGCCAGCAGCTTGGGGGGTAACTATGGCTACACCTTC.

The chain has TRBV19 and TRBJ2-5; tentatively, D is TRBD2 (7 bases). This CDR3 spans 14 amino acids. Germline V gives CDR1 LNHDA, CDR2 SQIVND (reference sequence). V gave up 4 bases and J gave up 7 bases, with 16 bases separating them. In DNA form, the CDR3 reads TGTGCCAGTAGTAGCGGGGGCCGGACGGGGACCCAGTACTTC. Amino acid sequence: CASSSGGRTGTQYF.

The gene calls are TRBV7-9 and TRBJ1-1; D uncertain. The CDR3 is 13 residues long. The germline V gene has CDR1 SEHNR and CDR2 FQNEAQ (reference sequence). The V gene lost 2 bases and the J gene lost 7 bases, with 11 bases spanning the gap. CDR3 coding DNA: TGTGCCAGCAGCTTAAGAGGGCAGGATGAAGCTTTCTTT. This codes for CASSLRGQDEAFF.

The chain employs TRBV18 and TRBJ2-2; D is perhaps TRBD1 (5 bases). V was pared by 3 bases and J by 5 bases, with 13 bases between. The CDR3 totals 15 residues. The germline CDR1 and CDR2 sequences are KGHSH and LQKENI. The CDR3: CASSPNGRGTGELFF. The CDR3 DNA sequence: TGTGCCAGCTCACCCAACGGTAGGGGAACCGGGGAGCTGTTTTTT.

The chain employs TRBV30 and TRBJ1-1; D not resolved. The CDR3 is 11 amino acids. In germline, CDR1 is GTSNPN, CDR2 SVGIG (reference sequence). V gave up 1 base and J gave up 11 bases, with 11 bases separating them. The CDR3 DNA follows: TGTGCCTGGAGTGACAGCTATACGGCTTTCTTT. Translation gives CAWSDSYTAFF.

J is TRBJ2-5 and V is TRBV6-1, with 9 bases matching TRBD1. CDR1 MNHNS and CDR2 SASEGT come from the germline V gene. This CDR3 comprises 17 residues. V lost 2 bases to trimming and J lost 5 bases; unmatched junction nucleotides: 12. The CDR3 DNA reads as TGTGCCAGCAGTGAAAACAAACGGAGACAGGGGGGGGAGACCCAGTACTTC. It yields the protein CASSENKRRQGGETQYF.

The chain combines TRBV7-2 with TRBJ2-5; TRBD2 might be the D (6 bases). From germline, CDR1 is SGHTA and CDR2 FQGNSA. V was trimmed by 5 bases and J by 5 bases, leaving 15 bases between them. The CDR3 is 14 amino acids. CDR3 sequence reads: CASSTGTEGETQYF. CDR3 in DNA: TGTGCCAGCAGCACCGGGACGGAGGGGGAGACCCAGTACTTC.

J is TRBJ1-2 and V is TRBV5-6; 9 positions agree with TRBD1. The length of the CDR3 is 14 residues. With V trimmed by 0 bases and J by 4 bases, 1 base remained unmatched. Germline V CDR1 and CDR2: SGHDT, YYEEEE. Here the CDR3 reads CASSLAQGAYGYTF. The CDR3 DNA sequence: TGTGCCAGCAGCTTGGCACAGGGGGCCTATGGCTACACCTTC.

This clone showed up just once. This CDR3 is CASSQPSAPQETQYF. The CDR3 nucleotides are TGTGCCAGCAGCCAACCTAGCGCACCTCAAGAGACCCAGTACTTC. The V and J genes are TRBV3-1 (or the pseudogene TRBV3-2) and TRBJ2-5; perhaps TRBD2 as D (6 bases). The V gene lost 2 bases and the J gene lost 2 bases, with 12 bases spanning the gap. Per germline, CDR1 LGHDT and CDR2 YNNKEL (reference sequence). The CDR3 is 15 residues long.

This clone showed up many times. This sequence joins TRBV5-1 and TRBJ1-1, with D maybe TRBD1 (5 bases). Trimming took off 4 bases at V and 0 bases at J, with 10 bases between the two ends. Germline CDR1 is SGHRS and CDR2 is YFSETQ. This CDR3 is built from 14 residues. This CDR3 reads CASSTGAVNTEAFF. The DNA for the CDR3 is TGCGCCAGCAGCACAGGAGCAGTGAACACTGAAGCTTTCTTT.

In the case of this clone: A much bigger clone sits one base away, suggesting this may be a read error. V gene TRBV7-3 combines with J gene TRBJ1-1; TRBD1 is a possible D gene (6 bases). Deletions cut 2 bases from V and 4 bases from J, with 8 bases between. The CDR3 contains 13 residues. The germline CDR1 and CDR2 sequences are SGHTA and FQGTGA. The DNA for the CDR3 is TGTGCCAGCAGCTTAGAACAGGGCACTGAAGCTTTCTTT. It translates to CASSLEQGTEAFF.

This chain joins TRBV19 and TRBJ2-1; a weak D match, TRBD2 (6 bases). The CDR3 loop spans 15 amino acids. Germline-derived CDR1 and CDR2 are LNHDA and SQIVND (reference sequence). Trimming took 5 bases from V and 8 from J, leaving 19 bases between them. The CDR3 DNA is TGTGCCAGTAGTCAACTAGCCCTTGAACGGGATGAGCAGTTCTTC. Translation gives CASSQLALERDEQFF.